Each of the 30 T cell receptor beta chains below was sequenced from the same sample in a study of T-cell reconstitution after alpha-beta-depleted transplantation in children. Unique molecular identifiers were incorporated during preparation of the TCRbeta library. TCRdb redid the calling of the PCR reads with MiXCR, one entry per CDR3 protein. The sample records over 450,000 distinct CDR3 sequences, 10% being singletons. The specimen comprised PBMCs, sampled before TCRalphabeta/CD19-depleted stem cell transplant. These receptor sequences come from a child aged 2-9 years with inherited bone marrow failure, due to receive a stem cell transplant.

This clonotype was seen many times. This sequence joins TRBV6-1 and TRBJ2-7, with D unresolved. This CDR3 has 12 amino acids. CDR1 is MNHNS, CDR2 SASEGT, per germline. V was clipped by 5 bases and J by 1 base, with 6 bases between them. The CDR3 protein is CASSPMSYEQYF. In DNA, the CDR3 is TGTGCCAGCAGTCCAATGTCCTACGAGCAGTACTTC.

This clonotype was seen at least ten times. This chain connects TRBV3-1 to TRBJ2-1; D not certain. The germline V gene has CDR1 LGHDT and CDR2 YNNKEL (reference sequence). V dropped 4 bases and J dropped 4 bases, with 20 bases sitting between them. This CDR3 comprises 17 residues. The CDR3 reads CASSPQPPPLGYNEQFF. The CDR3 bases are TGTGCCAGCAGCCCGCAACCTCCACCTCTGGGATACAATGAGCAGTTCTTC.

This clonotype was observed at least ten times. The chain carries TRBV27 and TRBJ2-3, with TRBD2 matching over 9 bases. CDR3 size: 16 residues. V shed 0 bases and J 2 bases; nucleotides not matched to a gene: 3. Germline-derived CDR1 and CDR2 are MNHEY and SMNVEV (reference sequence). CDR3 sequence reads: CASSLSLAGATDTQYF. The CDR3 DNA is TGTGCCAGCAGTTTATCGTTAGCGGGAGCCACAGATACGCAGTATTTT.

Of note for this clonotype: This may be a read error, as it is one base from a much larger clone. The rearrangement uses TRBV10-1 and TRBJ2-2; D uncertain. This CDR3 spans 17 amino acids. The germline CDR1 and CDR2 sequences are WNHNN and SYGVQD (reference sequence). The V end was cut by 4 bases, the J end by 3 bases, with 18 bases between. CDR3 residues: CASSVVPPIDDTGELFF. The DNA for the CDR3 is TGCGCCAGCAGTGTCGTCCCCCCTATTGACGACACCGGGGAGCTGTTTTTT.

The table lists this clonotype with many counts. The CDR3 nucleotides read TGCGCCAGCAGCTTGTATGGCGGAGGAGCTAATGAAAAACTGTTTTTT. It is translated as CASSLYGGGANEKLFF. The chain joins TRBV5-1 to TRBJ1-4; D is undetermined. From germline, CDR1 is SGHRS and CDR2 YFSETQ. The ends were cut back, 1 base at V and 3 bases at J, with 13 bases in the middle. This CDR3 spans 16 amino acids.

The sample holds many counts of this clonotype. The rearrangement links TRBV5-1 to TRBJ2-5, with D unresolved. The CDR3 sequence is 11 residues long. V shed 3 bases and J shed 7 bases, with 7 bases lying between them. In germline, CDR1 is SGHRS, CDR2 YFSETQ. The CDR3 sequence: CASSSYGTQYF. In DNA form, the CDR3 reads TGCGCCAGCAGCTCCTATGGGACCCAGTACTTC.

There are many counts of this clonotype. V is TRBV13 and J is TRBJ1-5; D not resolved. This CDR3 contains 14 residues. Germline V gives CDR1 PRHDT, CDR2 FYEKMQ (reference sequence). The V gene lost 2 bases and the J gene lost 4 bases, with 9 bases spanning the gap. In DNA form, the CDR3 reads TGTGCCAGCAGCTTATCGGCGGGAAATCAGCCCCAGCATTTT. It is translated as CASSLSAGNQPQHF.

The sample holds a few counts of this clonotype. The V gene is TRBV6-5, the J gene TRBJ2-5, with D perhaps TRBD2 (5 bases). With 0 bases removed from V and 6 bases from J, the gap between germline ends came to 8 bases. Per the germline V gene, CDR1 is MNHEY and CDR2 is SVGAGI. There are 13 residues in the CDR3. The DNA for the CDR3 is TGTGCCAGCAGTTACTCTAGCGCGAAGACCCAGTACTTC. Its translation is CASSYSSAKTQYF.

This clonotype was recorded at least ten times. Mismatch with germline at one junction end may stem from a read error. This chain joins TRBV5-1 and TRBJ1-2; 12 bases agree with TRBD1. This CDR3 is built from 14 residues. Per the germline V gene, CDR1 is SGHRS and CDR2 is YFSETQ. This CDR3 reads CASSLGQGAYGYTF. As DNA, the CDR3 is TGTGCCAGCAGCCTGGGACAGGGGGCATATGGCTACACCTTC. The full variable domain, its missing parts supplied by reference TRBV5-1 and TRBJ1-2, is KAGVTQTPRYLIKTRGQQVTLSCSPISGHRSVSWYQQTPGQGLQFLFEYFSETQRNKGNFPGRFSGRQFSNSRSEMNVSTLELGDSALYLCASSLGQGAYGYTFGSGTRLTVV.

This clonotype was found many times. This rearrangement joins TRBV9 to TRBJ2-5; tentative D call: TRBD2 (6 bases). This CDR3 has 15 amino acids. Trimming took off 3 bases at V and 1 base at J, with 13 bases between the two ends. Germline values: CDR1 SGDLS, CDR2 YYNGEE. In DNA, the CDR3 is TGTGCCAGCAGCGACATAGGGACTCTCCAAGAGACCCAGTACTTC. Its protein is CASSDIGTLQETQYF.

In this sample, this clonotype turned up a few times. V usage is TRBV7-9 and J usage is TRBJ1-1; weak D call: TRBD1 (5 bases). Per the germline V gene, CDR1 is SEHNR and CDR2 is FQNEAQ (reference sequence). V gave up 5 bases and J gave up 1 base, with 14 bases separating them. CDR3 size: 15 residues. CDR3 amino acids: CASSDSQGANTEAFF. The CDR3 DNA sequence: TGTGCCAGCAGCGACTCGCAGGGCGCGAACACTGAAGCTTTCTTT.

This clonotype was recorded at least ten times. The chain combines TRBV5-1 with TRBJ2-1; D not certain. CDR1 and CDR2 from the germline V gene are SGHRS and YFSETQ. The CDR3 length is 13 residues. Trimming pared 7 bases from V and 4 bases from J, leaving 12 bases between. The CDR3 loop reads CASDLTGYNEQFF. The CDR3 region has the DNA TGCGCCAGCGACCTAACTGGTTACAATGAGCAGTTCTTC.

This sequence joins TRBV5-1 and TRBJ1-5; D is possibly TRBD1 (5 bases). The CDR3 contains 14 residues. V was pared by 4 bases and J by 7 bases, with 15 bases between. Per germline, CDR1 SGHRS and CDR2 YFSETQ. The CDR3 DNA is TGCGCCAGCAGCCCCGACGGGGGAGAACAGCCCCAGCATTTT. Encoded protein: CASSPDGGEQPQHF.

This chain joins TRBV9 and TRBJ2-5; 13 bases fit TRBD2. The CDR3 consists of 16 residues. The germline CDR1 and CDR2 sequences are SGDLS and YYNGEE. The trim removed 3 bases at V and 4 bases at J, leaving 6 bases unmatched. The CDR3 loop is CASSEGLAGVGETQYF. CDR3 in DNA: TGTGCCAGCAGCGAAGGACTAGCGGGAGTTGGAGAGACCCAGTACTTC.

This clonotype has ten or more counts. The chain links TRBV7-8 to TRBJ2-2; 11 positions match TRBD2. The CDR3 is 19 amino acids. The V segment lost 5 bases and the J segment 0 bases; nucleotides outside the gene matches: 11. Per germline, CDR1 SGHVS and CDR2 FQNEAQ. CDR3 DNA: TGTGCCAGCAGCCCTGGGACTAGCGGAGAACAGGCGAACACCGGGGAGCTGTTTTTT. Encoded protein: CASSPGTSGEQANTGELFF.

This chain uses TRBV19 with TRBJ1-5, with unresolved D. The germline gives CDR1 LNHDA, CDR2 SQIVND (reference sequence). V gave up 3 bases and J gave up 2 bases, with 5 bases separating them. The CDR3 runs 13 residues. The CDR3 sequence is CASSMVGNQPQHF. The CDR3, as DNA: TGTGCCAGTAGTATGGTAGGCAATCAGCCCCAGCATTTT.

The chain carries TRBV7-9 and TRBJ1-5; D gene unclear. The germline V gene has CDR1 SEHNR and CDR2 FQNEAQ (reference sequence). CDR3 length: 13 residues. With 6 bases removed from V and 5 bases from J, the gap between germline ends came to 11 bases. The CDR3 reads CASSQGGDQPQHF. The CDR3 coding sequence is TGTGCCAGCAGTCAAGGTGGGGATCAGCCCCAGCATTTT.

This clonotype was found a few times. At one boundary the junction diverges from the germline segment, which might be a read error. The V gene is TRBV24-1, the J gene TRBJ2-1; D is undetermined. The germline gives CDR1 KGHDR, CDR2 SFDVKD. This CDR3 has 14 amino acids. The CDR3 DNA sequence: TGTGCCACCAGTGGTTTGCAGCTTAGCAATGAGCAGTTCTTC. Translated: CATSGLQLSNEQFF.

Ten or more counts support this clonotype. V usage is TRBV9 and J usage is TRBJ1-6, with 8 positions matching TRBD1. With V trimmed by 0 bases and J by 8 bases, 4 bases remained unmatched. Per germline, CDR1 SGDLS and CDR2 YYNGEE. The CDR3 runs to 15 residues. CDR3 DNA sequence: TGTGCCAGCAGCGTAGCCCAGGGGGCATATTCACCCCTCCACTTT. Translated, it gives CASSVAQGAYSPLHF.

This clonotype was seen repeatedly, ten times or more. V is TRBV12-3 or TRBV12-4 and J is TRBJ1-1; TRBD1 matches at 8 bases. CDR3 length: 20 residues. V shed 7 bases and J 0 bases; nucleotides not matched to a gene: 22. CDR3 in amino acids: CASTLYPWTGLVPMNTEAFF. CDR3 DNA: TGTGCCAGCACCTTATACCCCTGGACAGGGCTTGTTCCTATGAACACTGAAGCTTTCTTT.

Ten or more counts support this clonotype. The CDR3 is CASSPGAAYEQYF. The CDR3 DNA follows: TGTGCCAGCAGTCCAGGGGCAGCCTACGAGCAGTACTTC. The V gene is TRBV12-3 or TRBV12-4, the J gene TRBJ2-7, with TRBD1 as a possible D gene (6 bases). V was pared by 5 bases and J by 2 bases, with 10 bases between. The CDR3 has 13 amino acids.

The V call is TRBV27, the J call TRBJ2-1; 8 bases fit TRBD2. This CDR3 is 15 amino acids long. With V trimmed by 1 base and J by 3 bases, 2 bases remained unmatched. Germline V gene data show CDR1 as MNHEY and CDR2 as SMNVEV (reference sequence). For the CDR3, the DNA is TGTGCCAGCAGTTTATTAGCGGGACACTACAATGAGCAGTTCTTC. Its protein product is CASSLLAGHYNEQFF.

There are many counts of this clonotype. The V gene is TRBV19, the J gene TRBJ1-5; D gene uncertain. Trimming cost V 3 bases and J 2 bases, with 5 bases left between them. CDR3 length equals 13 residues. The germline V gene encodes CDR1 LNHDA and CDR2 SQIVND (reference sequence). Written as DNA, the CDR3 is TGTGCCAGTAGTATGTATGGCAATCAGCCCCAGCATTTT. Translated, it gives CASSMYGNQPQHF.

The chain uses TRBV27 and TRBJ2-1; weak D call: TRBD2 (5 bases). The V end was cut by 2 bases, the J end by 0 bases, with 11 bases between. This CDR3 region has 16 residues. Germline-derived CDR1 and CDR2 are MNHEY and SMNVEV (reference sequence). The CDR3 reads CASSLLGLASYNEQFF. CDR3 coding DNA: TGTGCCAGCAGTTTACTCGGACTGGCCTCCTACAATGAGCAGTTCTTC.

This clonotype has only a few counts. This sequence joins TRBV5-6 and TRBJ2-5; D is ambiguous. The CDR3 has 14 amino acids. The germline CDR1 and CDR2 sequences are SGHDT and YYEEEE. V dropped 0 bases and J dropped 1 base, with 7 bases sitting between them. The chain's CDR3 is CASSLGRLQETQYF. The CDR3 DNA is TGTGCCAGCAGCTTGGGGCGGCTCCAAGAGACCCAGTACTTC.

This clonotype has a count of ten or more. V and J are TRBV7-2 and TRBJ2-5, with 8 bases that match TRBD2. CDR3 length equals 14 residues. Germline trimming cut 3 bases from V and 2 bases from J; bases unmatched to any gene: 2. Germline V gene lookup returns CDR1 SGHTA and CDR2 FQGNSA. In DNA form, the CDR3 reads TGTGCCAGCAGCTTCCAGCGGGGGCAAGAGACCCAGTACTTC. Translated: CASSFQRGQETQYF.

As to this clonotype: A much larger clonotype is one base distant, so this may be a read error. The gene calls are TRBV10-2 and TRBJ2-7; D is undetermined. CDR1 and CDR2 from the germline V gene are WSHSY and SAAADI. The CDR3 runs 12 residues. V was trimmed by 2 bases and J by 2 bases, leaving 4 bases between them. The CDR3 loop reads CASSEDAYEQYF. The CDR3 nucleotides are TGCGCCAGCAGTGAGGACGCCTACGAGCAGTACTTC.

J is TRBJ1-1 and V is TRBV7-2, with D possibly being TRBD1 (5 bases). V was cut by 5 bases and J by 7 bases, with 23 bases left in between. The CDR3 extends over 16 amino acids. Germline V gene data show CDR1 as SGHTA and CDR2 as FQGNSA. The CDR3 region has the DNA TGTGCCAGCAGCCTATCGTTCCCGGGGGGTCCGGTTGAAGCTTTCTTT. Protein sequence: CASSLSFPGGPVEAFF.

This clonotype was found a few times. CDR3 nucleotides: TGTGCCTGGAGTCTGGGACAGGTGAACACTGAAGCTTTCTTT. This translates into CAWSLGQVNTEAFF. V gene TRBV30 combines with J gene TRBJ1-1; 8 bases agree with TRBD1. The CDR3 runs 14 residues. Per germline, CDR1 GTSNPN and CDR2 SVGIG (reference sequence). The junction had 2 bases not matched to a gene; V was cut back by 2 bases and J by 0 bases.

The V and J genes are TRBV6-5 and TRBJ2-5; TRBD2 matches 10 bases. The V gene's germline CDR1 is MNHEY and CDR2 SVGAGI. The CDR3 loop spans 16 amino acids. V lost 2 bases to trimming and J lost 4 bases; unmatched junction nucleotides: 7. For the CDR3, the DNA is TGTGCCAGCAGTTACGGGATAGCGGGAGGACGAGAGACCCAGTACTTC. Residues: CASSYGIAGGRETQYF.